These T cell receptor beta chains were read from a single sample in a study of shared clonotypes between healthy human individuals. The assay was immunoSEQ multiplex PCR, and TCRdb's table has in-frame clones only and misses some. The sample lists fewer than 850,000 clones, 90% seen once, with around a third in the top ten. The sample taken for sequencing was memory CD8+ T cells from PBMCs. The receptors stem from a man aged 18 to 29 in good health. Some clones in this sample may be carry-over from other donors' samples. Each CDR3 is given with its conserved first and last residue. The order of the fields is clone size, J gene, D gene, V gene, CDR3 protein, CDR3 DNA. A D gene is named only where the DNA matches it firmly. For some rows the clone size is stated as once, few or many, or as a class when expanded; others skip it.

once | TRBJ2-2 | - | TRBV7-2 | CASSYDFTGELFF | TGTGCCAGCAGCTACGACTTCACCGGGGAGCTGTTTTTT
- | TRBJ1-2 | - | TRBV28 | CASSSAREGAGGYTF | TGTGCCAGCAGTTCGGCGAGGGAAGGGGCGGGAGGCTACACCTTC
- | TRBJ2-7 | - | TRBV2 | CAGYEQYF | TGTGCCGGCTACGAGCAGTACTTC
- | TRBJ1-1 | - | TRBV7-9 | CALREEQNTEAFF | TGTGCCTTGAGAGAAGAACAGAACACTGAAGCTTTCTTT
- | TRBJ2-3 | TRBD2 | TRBV7-6 | CASSPSTSGSMADTQYF | TGTGCCAGCAGTCCCTCGACTAGCGGGAGTATGGCAGATACGCAGTATTTT
- | TRBJ2-7 | TRBD1 | TRBV7-4 | CASSLSPRDRGVHYEQYF | TGTGCCAGCAGCTTAAGTCCCCGGGACAGGGGAGTTCACTACGAGCAGTACTTC
- | TRBJ2-7 | - | TRBV6-1 | CASTTGLANYEQYF | TGTGCCAGCACCACGGGGCTAGCGAACTACGAGCAGTACTTC
- | TRBJ2-2 | - | TRBV6-1 | CASREPSARELFF | TGTGCCAGCAGGGAACCCTCGGCGAGGGAGCTGTTTTTT
- | TRBJ1-2 | - | TRBV13 | CASSPWDGFFYGYTF | TGTGCCAGCAGCCCCTGGGACGGATTCTTCTATGGCTACACCTTC
- | TRBJ2-7 | TRBD1 | TRBV27 | CASSSPGQGAWEQYF | TGTGCCAGCAGTTCCCCGGGACAGGGAGCTTGGGAGCAGTACTTC
- | TRBJ1-1 | - | TRBV27 | CASSLSIGGNAEAFF | TGTGCCAGCAGTTTATCGATCGGGGGGAACGCTGAAGCTTTCTTT
- | TRBJ2-4 | - | TRBV13 | CASSQGTKNIQYF | TGTGCCAGCAGCCAAGGGACCAAAAACATTCAGTACTTC
- | TRBJ2-2 | - | TRBV2 | CASSPTGEGPGELFF | TGTGCCAGCAGCCCGACAGGGGAGGGGCCCGGGGAGCTGTTTTTT
- | TRBJ2-3 | TRBD1 | TRBV27 | CASSPSAQGARDTQYF | TGTGCCAGCAGTCCTTCGGCCCAGGGGGCAAGAGATACGCAGTATTTT
- | TRBJ2-1 | - | TRBV5-1 | CASSLVGGTFYNEQFF | TGCGCCAGCAGCTTGGTGGGCGGGACCTTCTACAATGAGCAGTTCTTC
- | TRBJ2-7 | TRBD2 | TRBV5-1 | CASSLGWTSGMYEQYF | TGCGCCAGCAGCTTGGGTTGGACTAGCGGGATGTACGAGCAGTACTTC
- | TRBJ2-5 | TRBD1 | TRBV6-6 | CASTRDRVFPQETQYF | TGTGCCAGCACCCGCGACAGGGTATTCCCCCAAGAGACCCAGTACTTC
once | TRBJ2-2 | - | TRBV9 | CASSVARGVPRRTGELFF | TGTGCCAGCAGCGTAGCCAGGGGGGTGCCCCGAAGAACCGGGGAGCTGTTTTTT
- | TRBJ2-1 | - | TRBV27 | CASSNPSGLHEQFF | TGTGCCAGCAGTAACCCGTCCGGGTTACATGAGCAGTTCTTC
- | TRBJ2-3 | - | TRBV28 | CASQWGDPSTDTQYF | TGTGCCAGCCAATGGGGGGATCCAAGCACAGATACGCAGTATTTT
- | TRBJ2-1 | TRBD2 | TRBV27 | CASSFASGREQFF | TGTGCCAGCAGTTTCGCTAGCGGGAGAGAGCAGTTCTTC
- | TRBJ2-7 | TRBD2 | TRBV6-1 | CASSEARGAFYEQYF | TGTGCCAGCAGTGAAGCGCGGGGGGCATTCTACGAGCAGTACTTC
- | TRBJ2-7 | TRBD1 | TRBV5-1 | CASSPRDRPHEQYF | TGCGCCAGCAGCCCCCGGGACAGACCCCACGAGCAGTACTTC
- | TRBJ1-1 | - | TRBV11-2 | CASSSQGRMNTEAFF | TGTGCCAGCAGCTCCCAGGGACGGATGAACACTGAAGCTTTCTTT
- | TRBJ2-1 | - | TRBV7-9 | CASSFLSGPAEQFF | TGTGCCAGCAGCTTTCTCTCGGGACCCGCTGAGCAGTTCTTC
- | TRBJ1-6 | TRBD1 | TRBV28 | CASSLGRTGYSPLHF | TGTGCCAGCAGTTTAGGAAGGACAGGGTATTCACCCCTCCACTTT
- | TRBJ2-2 | TRBD1 | TRBV27 | CASSLTGPGELFF | TGTGCCAGCAGTTTGACAGGGCCCGGGGAGCTGTTTTTT
- | TRBJ2-1 | TRBD2 | TRBV18 | CASSPGLAGDVFYEQFF | TGTGCCAGCTCACCGGGACTAGCGGGAGACGTGTTCTATGAGCAGTTCTTC
- | TRBJ2-7 | - | TRBV4-1 | CASSRVGGAGPYEQYF | TGCGCCAGCAGCCGGGTCGGCGGCGCGGGCCCCTACGAGCAGTACTTC